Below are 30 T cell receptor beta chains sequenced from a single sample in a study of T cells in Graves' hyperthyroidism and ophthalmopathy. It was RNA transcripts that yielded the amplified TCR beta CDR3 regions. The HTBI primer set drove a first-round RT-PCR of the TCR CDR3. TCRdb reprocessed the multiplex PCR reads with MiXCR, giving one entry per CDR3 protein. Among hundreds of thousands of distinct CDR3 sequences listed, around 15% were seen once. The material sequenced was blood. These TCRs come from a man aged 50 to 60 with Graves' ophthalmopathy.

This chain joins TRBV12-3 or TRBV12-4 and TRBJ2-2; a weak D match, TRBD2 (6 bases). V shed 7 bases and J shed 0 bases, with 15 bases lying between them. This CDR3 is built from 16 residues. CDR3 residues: CASNPRGTSNTGELFF. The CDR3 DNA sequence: TGTGCCAGCAACCCAAGAGGGACTTCGAACACCGGGGAGCTGTTTTTT.

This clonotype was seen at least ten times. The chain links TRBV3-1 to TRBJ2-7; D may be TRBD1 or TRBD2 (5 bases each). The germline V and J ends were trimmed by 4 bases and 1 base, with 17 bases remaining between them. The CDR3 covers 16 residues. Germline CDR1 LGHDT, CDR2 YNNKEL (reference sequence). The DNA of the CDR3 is TGTGCCAGCAGCCCCCTGTTGTGGGACCCTTCCTACGAGCAGTACTTC. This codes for CASSPLLWDPSYEQYF.

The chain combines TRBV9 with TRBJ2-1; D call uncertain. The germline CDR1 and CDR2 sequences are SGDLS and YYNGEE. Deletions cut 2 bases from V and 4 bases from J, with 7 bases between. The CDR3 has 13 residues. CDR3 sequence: CASSVDVYNEQFF. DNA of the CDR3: TGTGCCAGCAGCGTGGACGTTTACAATGAGCAGTTCTTC.

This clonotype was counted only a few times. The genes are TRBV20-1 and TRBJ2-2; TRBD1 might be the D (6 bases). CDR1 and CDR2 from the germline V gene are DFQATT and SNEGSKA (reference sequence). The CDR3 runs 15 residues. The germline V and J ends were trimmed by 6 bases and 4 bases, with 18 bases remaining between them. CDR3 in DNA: TGCAGTGCCCACAGACAGGCGCTAGGCACCGGGGAGCTGTTTTTT. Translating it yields CSAHRQALGTGELFF.

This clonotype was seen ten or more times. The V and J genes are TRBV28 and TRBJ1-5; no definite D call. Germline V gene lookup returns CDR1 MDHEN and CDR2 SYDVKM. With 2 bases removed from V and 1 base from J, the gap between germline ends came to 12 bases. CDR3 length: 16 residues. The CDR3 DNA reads TGTGCCAGCAGTTTAGGGAGCCTTGGAAGCAATCAGCCCCAGCATTTT. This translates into CASSLGSLGSNQPQHF.

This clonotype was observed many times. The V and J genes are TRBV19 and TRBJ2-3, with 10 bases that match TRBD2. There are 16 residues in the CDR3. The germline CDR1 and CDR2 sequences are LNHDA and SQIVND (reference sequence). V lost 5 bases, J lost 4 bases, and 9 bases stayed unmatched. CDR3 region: CASSRTSGPFADTQYF. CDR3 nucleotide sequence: TGTGCCAGTAGTCGGACTAGCGGACCGTTCGCAGATACGCAGTATTTT.

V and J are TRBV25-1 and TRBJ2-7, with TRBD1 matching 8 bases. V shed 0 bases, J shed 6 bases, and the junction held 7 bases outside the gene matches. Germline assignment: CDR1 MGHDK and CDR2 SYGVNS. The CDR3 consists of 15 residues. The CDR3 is CASSEYSGQGSEQYF. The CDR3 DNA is TGTGCCAGCAGTGAATATTCCGGACAGGGATCCGAGCAGTACTTC.

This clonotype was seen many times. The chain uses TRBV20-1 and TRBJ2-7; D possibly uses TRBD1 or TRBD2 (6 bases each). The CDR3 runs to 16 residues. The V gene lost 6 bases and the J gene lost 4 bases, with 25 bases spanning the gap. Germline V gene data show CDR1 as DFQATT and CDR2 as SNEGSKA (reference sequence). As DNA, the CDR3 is TGCAGTGCCCGAGCCATGGGGGCGGGGTACCGGTACGAGCAGTACTTC. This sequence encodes CSARAMGAGYRYEQYF.

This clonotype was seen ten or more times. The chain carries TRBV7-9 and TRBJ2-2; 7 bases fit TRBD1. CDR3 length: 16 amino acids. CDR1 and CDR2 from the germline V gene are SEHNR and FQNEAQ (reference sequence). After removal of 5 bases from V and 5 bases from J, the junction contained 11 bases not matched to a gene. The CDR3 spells CASSLDRDALTGELFF. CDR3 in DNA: TGTGCCAGCAGCCTCGACAGGGACGCTCTTACCGGGGAGCTGTTTTTT. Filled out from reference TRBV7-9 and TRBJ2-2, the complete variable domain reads DTGVSQNPRHKITKRGQNVTFRCDPISEHNRLYWYRQTLGQGPEFLTYFQNEAQLEKSRLLSDRFSAERPKGSFSTLEIQRTEQGDSAMYLCASSLDRDALTGELFFGEGSRLTVL.

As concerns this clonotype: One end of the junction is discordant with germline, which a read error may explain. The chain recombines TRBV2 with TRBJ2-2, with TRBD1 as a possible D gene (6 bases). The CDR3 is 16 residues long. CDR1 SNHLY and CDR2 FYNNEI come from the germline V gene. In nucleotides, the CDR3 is TGTGCCAGCAGTGAGTTGGGACAAAAGAACACCGGGGAGCTGTTCTTT. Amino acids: CASSELGQKNTGELFF.

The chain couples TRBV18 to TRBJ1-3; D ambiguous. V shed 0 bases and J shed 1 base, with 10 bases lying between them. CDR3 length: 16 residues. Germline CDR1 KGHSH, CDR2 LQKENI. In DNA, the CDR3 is TGTGCCAGCTCACCACCCGGTCGGGGATCTGGAAACACCATATATTTT. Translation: CASSPPGRGSGNTIYF.

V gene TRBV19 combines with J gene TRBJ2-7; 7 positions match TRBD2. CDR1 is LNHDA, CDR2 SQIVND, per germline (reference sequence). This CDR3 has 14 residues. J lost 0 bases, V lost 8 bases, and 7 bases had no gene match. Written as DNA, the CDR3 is TGTGCCAGTGGTTTAAGCGGGATCTCCTACGAGCAGTACTTC. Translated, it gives CASGLSGISYEQYF.

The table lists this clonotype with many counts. In nucleotides, the CDR3 is TGTGCCAGCGTAATTACAGGGGGCTACACCTTC. It yields the protein CASVITGGYTF. V usage is TRBV12-3 or TRBV12-4 and J usage is TRBJ1-2, with D maybe TRBD1 (6 bases). The CDR3 has 11 residues. V was trimmed by 8 bases and J by 8 bases, leaving 12 bases between them.

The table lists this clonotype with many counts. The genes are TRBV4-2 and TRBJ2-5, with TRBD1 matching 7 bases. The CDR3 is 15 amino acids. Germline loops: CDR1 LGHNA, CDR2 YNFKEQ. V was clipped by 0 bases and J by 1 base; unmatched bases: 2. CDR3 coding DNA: TGTGCCAGCAGCCAAGAGGGACAGTGCCAAGAGACCCAGTACTTC. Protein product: CASSQEGQCQETQYF.

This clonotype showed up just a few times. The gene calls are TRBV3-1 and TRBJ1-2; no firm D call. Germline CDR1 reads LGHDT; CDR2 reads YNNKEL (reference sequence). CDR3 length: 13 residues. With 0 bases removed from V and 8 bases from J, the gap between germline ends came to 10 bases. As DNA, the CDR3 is TGTGCCAGCAGCCAAGATCAGGCGCGGGGCTACACCTTC. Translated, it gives CASSQDQARGYTF.

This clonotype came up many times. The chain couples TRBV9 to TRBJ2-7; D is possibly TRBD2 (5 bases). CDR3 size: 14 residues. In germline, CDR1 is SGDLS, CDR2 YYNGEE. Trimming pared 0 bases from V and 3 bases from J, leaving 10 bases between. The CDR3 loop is CASSVGNGLYEQYF. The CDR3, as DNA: TGTGCCAGCAGCGTAGGGAACGGACTCTACGAGCAGTACTTC.

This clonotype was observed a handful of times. The CDR3 here is CASSFGLAGYNEQFF. The CDR3 DNA reads TGTGCCAGCAGCTTTGGACTAGCGGGGTACAATGAGCAGTTCTTC. This rearrangement joins TRBV7-9 to TRBJ2-1; 12 bases map to TRBD2. Per the germline V gene, CDR1 is SEHNR and CDR2 is FQNEAQ (reference sequence). V shed 3 bases, J shed 4 bases, and the junction held 1 base outside the gene matches. The CDR3 sequence is 15 residues long.

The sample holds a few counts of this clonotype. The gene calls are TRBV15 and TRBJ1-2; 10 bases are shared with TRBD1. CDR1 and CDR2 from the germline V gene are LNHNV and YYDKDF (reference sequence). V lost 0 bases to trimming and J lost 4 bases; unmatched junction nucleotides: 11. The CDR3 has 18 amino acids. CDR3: CATSRDFGTGADSYGYTF. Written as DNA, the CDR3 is TGTGCCACCAGCAGAGATTTCGGGACAGGGGCAGACTCCTATGGCTACACCTTC.

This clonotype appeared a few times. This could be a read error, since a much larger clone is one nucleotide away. The DNA for the CDR3 is TGTGCCAGCTCGCCAGCCTCAGGTACCTACGAGCAGCACTTC. Translation: CASSPASGTYEQHF. The chain uses TRBV18 and TRBJ2-7; D uncertain. Germline CDR1 and CDR2: KGHSH and LQKENI. The CDR3 is 14 amino acids.

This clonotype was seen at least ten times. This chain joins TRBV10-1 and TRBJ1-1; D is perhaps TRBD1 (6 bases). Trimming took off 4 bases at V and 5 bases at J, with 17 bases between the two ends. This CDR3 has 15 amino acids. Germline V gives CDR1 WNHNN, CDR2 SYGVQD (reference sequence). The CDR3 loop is CASSVDGGPRTEAFF. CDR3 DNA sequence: TGCGCCAGCAGTGTGGATGGGGGGCCGAGGACTGAAGCTTTCTTT.

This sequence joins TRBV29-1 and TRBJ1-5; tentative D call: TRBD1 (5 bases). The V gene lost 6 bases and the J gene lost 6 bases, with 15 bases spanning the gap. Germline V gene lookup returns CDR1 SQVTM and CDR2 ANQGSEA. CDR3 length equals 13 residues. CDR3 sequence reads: CSVTSSGGQPQHF. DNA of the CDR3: TGCAGCGTAACGAGTAGCGGGGGTCAGCCCCAGCATTTT.

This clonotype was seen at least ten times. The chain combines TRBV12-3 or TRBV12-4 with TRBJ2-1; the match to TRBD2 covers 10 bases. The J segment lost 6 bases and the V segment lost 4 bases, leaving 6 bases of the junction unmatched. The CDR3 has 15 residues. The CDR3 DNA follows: TGTGCCAGCAGTTGGACTAGCGGCCCACCCAATGAGCAGTTCTTC. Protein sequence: CASSWTSGPPNEQFF.

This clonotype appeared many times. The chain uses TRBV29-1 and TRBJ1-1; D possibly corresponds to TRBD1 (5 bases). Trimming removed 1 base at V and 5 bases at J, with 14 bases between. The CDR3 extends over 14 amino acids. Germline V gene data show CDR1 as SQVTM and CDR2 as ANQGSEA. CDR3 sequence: CSVEGWGGRTEAFF. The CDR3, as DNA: TGCAGCGTTGAAGGGTGGGGGGGGAGGACTGAAGCTTTCTTT.

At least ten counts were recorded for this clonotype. The CDR3: CASSLRREFDEQFF. The CDR3 bases are TGTGCCAGCAGTTTAAGGCGGGAGTTCGATGAGCAGTTCTTC. V usage is TRBV27 and J usage is TRBJ2-1, with TRBD2 matching over 7 bases. The CDR3 is 14 amino acids. With V trimmed by 2 bases and J by 8 bases, 6 bases remained unmatched. From germline, CDR1 is MNHEY and CDR2 SMNVEV (reference sequence).

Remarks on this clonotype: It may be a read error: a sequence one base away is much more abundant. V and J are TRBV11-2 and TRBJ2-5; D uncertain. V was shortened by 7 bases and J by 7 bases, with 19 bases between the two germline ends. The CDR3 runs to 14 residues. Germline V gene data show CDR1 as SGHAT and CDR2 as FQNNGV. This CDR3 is CASTQESRAGTQYF. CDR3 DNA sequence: TGTGCCAGCACCCAGGAGTCCCGGGCAGGGACCCAGTACTTC.

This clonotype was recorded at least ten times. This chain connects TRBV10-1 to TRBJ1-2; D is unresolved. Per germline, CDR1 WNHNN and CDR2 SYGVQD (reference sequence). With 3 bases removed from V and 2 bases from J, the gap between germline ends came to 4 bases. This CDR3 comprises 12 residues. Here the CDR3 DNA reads TGCGCCAGCAGTGAAACGAACTATGGCTACACCTTC. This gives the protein CASSETNYGYTF.

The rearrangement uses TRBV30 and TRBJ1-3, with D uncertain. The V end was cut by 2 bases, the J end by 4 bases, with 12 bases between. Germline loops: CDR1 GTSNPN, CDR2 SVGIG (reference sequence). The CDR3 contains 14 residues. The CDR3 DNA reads TGTGCCTGGAGTCAAGTCCTGGGAGGAAACACCATATATTTT. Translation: CAWSQVLGGNTIYF.

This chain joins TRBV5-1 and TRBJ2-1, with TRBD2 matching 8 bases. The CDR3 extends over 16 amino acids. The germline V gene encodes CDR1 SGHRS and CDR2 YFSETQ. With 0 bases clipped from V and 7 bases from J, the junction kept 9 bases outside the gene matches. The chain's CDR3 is CASSLDFEREYNEQFF. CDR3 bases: TGCGCCAGCAGCTTGGATTTTGAGCGGGAGTATAATGAGCAGTTCTTC.

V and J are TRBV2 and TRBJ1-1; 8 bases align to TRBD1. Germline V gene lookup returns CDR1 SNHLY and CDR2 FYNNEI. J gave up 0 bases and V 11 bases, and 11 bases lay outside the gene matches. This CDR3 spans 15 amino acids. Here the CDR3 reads CAGSGQDNMNTEAFF. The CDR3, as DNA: TGTGCCGGATCGGGACAGGACAACATGAACACTGAAGCTTTCTTT.

CDR3 nucleotides: TGTGCCAGCAGTTTCGTCGGGGGGGGGGGCTACGAGCAGTACTTC. Amino acids: CASSFVGGGGYEQYF. The rearrangement joins TRBV27 to TRBJ2-7; 8 bases agree with TRBD2. CDR1 is MNHEY, CDR2 SMNVEV, per germline (reference sequence). There are 15 residues in the CDR3. The ends lost 3 bases at V and 3 bases at J; junction bases unmatched: 7.